This entry features one T cell receptor (beta chain) sequence. Its antigen remains unknown. This sample was taken from a study of OX40 agonist ivuxolimab in advanced cancers. Study details: An agonistic human IgG2 monoclonal antibody against OX40 (CD134) was given. Dosing consisted of intravenous ivuxolimab at 0.01 to 10 mg/kg every 2 weeks. Study findings and constraints: CD4+ and CD8+ T cells in blood underwent clonal expansion by week 6 at 0.1 to 3.0 mg/kg.

Here immunoSEQ multiplex PCR was the method, and the copy in TCRdb shows in-frame clones only, minus some. The repertoire has over 65,000 clones, over 85% of them found once; the top ten carry approximately 0.32%. The CDR3 runs 13 residues. Trimming left V 5 bases short and J 1 base short, with 8 bases between. CDR1 and CDR2 from the germline V gene are SGHTA and FQGTGA. The material was CD4+ or CD8+ T cells sorted from blood, obtained in a trial of the OX40 agonist ivuxolimab. This sequence originates from an adult with an advanced solid tumor such as melanoma, head and neck, liver or kidney cancer. The V gene is TRBV7-3, the J gene TRBJ1-1; D possibly corresponds to TRBD1 (5 bases). The CDR3 protein is CASSPGSNTEAFF. CDR3 nucleotides: TGTGCCAGCAGCCCAGGGTCGAACACTGAAGCTTTCTTT.